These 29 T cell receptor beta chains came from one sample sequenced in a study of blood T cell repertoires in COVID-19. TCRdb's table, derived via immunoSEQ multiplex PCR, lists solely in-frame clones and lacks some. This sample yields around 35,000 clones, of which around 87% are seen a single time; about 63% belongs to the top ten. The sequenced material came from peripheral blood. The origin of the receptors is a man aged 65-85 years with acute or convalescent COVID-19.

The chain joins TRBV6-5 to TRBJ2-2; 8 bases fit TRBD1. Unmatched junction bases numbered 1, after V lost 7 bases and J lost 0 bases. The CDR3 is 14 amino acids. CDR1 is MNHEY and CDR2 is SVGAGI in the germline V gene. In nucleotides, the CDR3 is TGTGCCAGCAAGGACAGGGCGAACACCGGGGAGCTGTTTTTT. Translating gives CASKDRANTGELFF.

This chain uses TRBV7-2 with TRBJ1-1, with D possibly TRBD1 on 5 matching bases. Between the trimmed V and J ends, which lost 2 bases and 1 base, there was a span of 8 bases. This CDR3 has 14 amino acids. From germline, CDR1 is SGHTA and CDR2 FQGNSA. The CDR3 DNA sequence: TGTGCCAGCAGCTTAAGCAGGGCGAACACTGAAGCTTTCTTT. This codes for CASSLSRANTEAFF. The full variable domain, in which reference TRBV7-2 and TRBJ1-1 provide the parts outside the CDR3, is GAGVSQSPSNKVTEKGKDVELRCDPISGHTALYWYRQSLGQGLEFLIYFQGNSAPDKSGLPSDRFSAERTGGSVSTLTIQRTQQEDSAVYLCASSLSRANTEAFFGQGTRLTVV.

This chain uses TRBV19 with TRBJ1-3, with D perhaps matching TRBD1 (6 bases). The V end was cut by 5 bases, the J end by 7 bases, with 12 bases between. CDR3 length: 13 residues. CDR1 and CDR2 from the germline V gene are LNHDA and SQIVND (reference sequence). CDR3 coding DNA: TGTGCCAGTAGTCAACAGGGAAGCAACACCATATATTTT. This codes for CASSQQGSNTIYF.

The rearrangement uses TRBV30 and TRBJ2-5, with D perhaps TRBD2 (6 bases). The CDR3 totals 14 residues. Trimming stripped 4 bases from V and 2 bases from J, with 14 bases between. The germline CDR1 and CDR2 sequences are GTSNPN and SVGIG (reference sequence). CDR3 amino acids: CAWNSHGGQETQYF. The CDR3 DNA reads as TGTGCCTGGAACTCCCACGGGGGACAAGAGACCCAGTACTTC.

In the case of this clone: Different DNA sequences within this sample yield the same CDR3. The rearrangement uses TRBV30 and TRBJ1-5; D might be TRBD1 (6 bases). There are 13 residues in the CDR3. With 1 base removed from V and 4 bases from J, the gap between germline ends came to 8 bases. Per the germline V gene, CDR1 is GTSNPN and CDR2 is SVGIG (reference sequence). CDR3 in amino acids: CAWSATGNQPQHF. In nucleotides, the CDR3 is TGTGCCTGGAGTGCGACAGGAAATCAGCCCCAGCATTTT.

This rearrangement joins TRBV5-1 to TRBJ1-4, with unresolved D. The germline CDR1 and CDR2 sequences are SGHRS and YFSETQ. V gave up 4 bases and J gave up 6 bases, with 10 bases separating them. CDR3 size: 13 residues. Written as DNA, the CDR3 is TGCGCCAGCAGCAGAGACACGGATGAAAAACTGTTTTTT. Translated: CASSRDTDEKLFF. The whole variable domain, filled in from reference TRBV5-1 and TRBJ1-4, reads KAGVTQTPRYLIKTRGQQVTLSCSPISGHRSVSWYQQTPGQGLQFLFEYFSETQRNKGNFPGRFSGRQFSNSRSEMNVSTLELGDSALYLCASSRDTDEKLFFGSGTQLSVL.

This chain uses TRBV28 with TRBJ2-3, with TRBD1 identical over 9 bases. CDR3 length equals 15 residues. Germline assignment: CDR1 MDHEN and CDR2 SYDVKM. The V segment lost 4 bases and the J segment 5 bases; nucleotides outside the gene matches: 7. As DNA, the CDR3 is TGTGCCAGCAGTTCGTCCGGGACAGGGAAAGATACGCAGTATTTT. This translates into CASSSSGTGKDTQYF.

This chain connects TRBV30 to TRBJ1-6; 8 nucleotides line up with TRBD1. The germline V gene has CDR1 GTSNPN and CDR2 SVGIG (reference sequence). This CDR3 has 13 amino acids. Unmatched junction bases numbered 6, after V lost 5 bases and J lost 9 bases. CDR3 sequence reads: CAWVDRVGSPLHF. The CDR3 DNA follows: TGTGCCTGGGTGGACAGGGTCGGTTCACCCCTCCACTTT.

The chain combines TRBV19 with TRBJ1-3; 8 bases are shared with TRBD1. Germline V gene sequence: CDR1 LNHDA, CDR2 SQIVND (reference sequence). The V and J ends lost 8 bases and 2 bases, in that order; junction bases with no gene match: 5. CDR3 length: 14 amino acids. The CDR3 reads CASSSGGAGNTIYF. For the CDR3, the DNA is TGTGCCAGTTCTTCAGGGGGCGCTGGAAACACCATATATTTT.

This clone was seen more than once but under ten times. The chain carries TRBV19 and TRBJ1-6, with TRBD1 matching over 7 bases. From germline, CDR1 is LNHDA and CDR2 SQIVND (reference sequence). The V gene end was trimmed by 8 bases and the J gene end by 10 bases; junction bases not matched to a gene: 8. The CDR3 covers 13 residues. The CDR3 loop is CASGDSEESPLHF. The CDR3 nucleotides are TGTGCCAGTGGGGACAGTGAAGAGTCACCCCTCCACTTT.

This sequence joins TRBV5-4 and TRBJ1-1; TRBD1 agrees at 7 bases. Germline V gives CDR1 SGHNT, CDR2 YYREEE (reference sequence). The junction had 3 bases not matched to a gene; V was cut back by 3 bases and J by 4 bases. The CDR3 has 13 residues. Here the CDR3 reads CASSWDSITEAFF. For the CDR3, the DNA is TGTGCCAGCAGCTGGGACAGCATCACTGAAGCTTTCTTT.

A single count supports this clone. Here the CDR3 reads CATSRGGASYEQYF. For the CDR3, the DNA is TGTGCCACCAGCAGAGGGGGAGCCTCCTACGAGCAGTACTTC. The rearrangement joins TRBV15 to TRBJ2-7; a weak D match, TRBD2 (5 bases). Per the germline V gene, CDR1 is LNHNV and CDR2 is YYDKDF (reference sequence). The CDR3 is made up of 14 amino acids. V gave up 1 base and J gave up 0 bases, with 7 bases separating them.

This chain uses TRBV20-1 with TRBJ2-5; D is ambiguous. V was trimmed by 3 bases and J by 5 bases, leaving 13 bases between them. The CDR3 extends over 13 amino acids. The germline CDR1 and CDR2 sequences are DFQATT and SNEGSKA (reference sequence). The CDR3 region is CSASWQFGETQYF. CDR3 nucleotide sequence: TGCAGTGCTAGTTGGCAGTTCGGGGAGACCCAGTACTTC.

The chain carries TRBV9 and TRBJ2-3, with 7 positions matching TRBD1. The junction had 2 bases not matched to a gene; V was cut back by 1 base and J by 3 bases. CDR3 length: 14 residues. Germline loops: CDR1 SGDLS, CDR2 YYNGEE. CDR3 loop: CASSVQGETDTQYF. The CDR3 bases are TGTGCCAGCAGCGTACAGGGGGAGACAGATACGCAGTATTTT.

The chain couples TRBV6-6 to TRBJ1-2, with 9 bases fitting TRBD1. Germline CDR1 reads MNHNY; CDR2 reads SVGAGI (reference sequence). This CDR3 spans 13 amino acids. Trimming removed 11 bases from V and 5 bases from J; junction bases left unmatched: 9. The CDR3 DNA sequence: TGTGCCGGCGGCCAGGGACAGGGATATGGCTACACCTTC. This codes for CAGGQGQGYGYTF.

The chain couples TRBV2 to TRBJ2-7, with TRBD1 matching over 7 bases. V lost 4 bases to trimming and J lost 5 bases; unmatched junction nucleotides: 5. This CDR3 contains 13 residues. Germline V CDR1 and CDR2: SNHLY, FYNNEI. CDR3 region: CASSALGQHEQYF. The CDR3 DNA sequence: TGTGCCAGCAGTGCCCTGGGACAGCACGAGCAGTACTTC. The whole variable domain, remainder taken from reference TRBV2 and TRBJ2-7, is EPEVTQTPSHQVTQMGQEVILRCVPISNHLYFYWYRQILGQKVEFLVSFYNNEISEKSEIFDDQFSVERPDGSNFTLKIRSTKLEDSAMYFCASSALGQHEQYFGPGTRLTVT.

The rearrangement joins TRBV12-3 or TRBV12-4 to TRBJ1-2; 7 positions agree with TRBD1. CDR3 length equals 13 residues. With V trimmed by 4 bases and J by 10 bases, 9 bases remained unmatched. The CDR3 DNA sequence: TGTGCCAGCAGTTGGGGACAGTCAAATGACTACACCTTC. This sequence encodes CASSWGQSNDYTF.

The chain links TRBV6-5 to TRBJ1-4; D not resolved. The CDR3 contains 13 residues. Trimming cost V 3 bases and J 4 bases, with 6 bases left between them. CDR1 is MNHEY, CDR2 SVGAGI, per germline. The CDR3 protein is CASSYGSNEKLFF. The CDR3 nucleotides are TGTGCCAGCAGTTATGGCAGTAATGAAAAACTGTTTTTT.

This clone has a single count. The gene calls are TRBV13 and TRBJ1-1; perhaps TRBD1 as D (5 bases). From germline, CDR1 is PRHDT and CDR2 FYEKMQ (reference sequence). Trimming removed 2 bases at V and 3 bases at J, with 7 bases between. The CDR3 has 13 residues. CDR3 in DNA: TGTGCCAGCAGCTTATCGGGGGACACTGAAGCTTTCTTT. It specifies CASSLSGDTEAFF.

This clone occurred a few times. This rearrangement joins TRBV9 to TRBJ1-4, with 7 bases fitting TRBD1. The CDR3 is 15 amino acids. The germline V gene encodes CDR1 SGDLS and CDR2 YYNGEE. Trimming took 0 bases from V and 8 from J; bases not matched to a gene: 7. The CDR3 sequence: CASSVGSTGVEKLFF. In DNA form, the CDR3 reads TGTGCCAGCAGCGTAGGGTCTACAGGGGTGGAAAAACTGTTTTTT.

This chain's CDR3 is CASSLGASGGVGNFF. In DNA, the CDR3 is TGTGCCAGCAGCCTCGGGGCCAGCGGGGGCGTGGGGAATTTCTTC. The chain carries TRBV3-1 (or the pseudogene TRBV3-2) and TRBJ2-1; 8 positions agree with TRBD2. The germline gives CDR1 LGHDT, CDR2 YNNKEL (reference sequence). This CDR3 is built from 15 residues. J lost 16 bases, V lost 4 bases, and 18 bases had no gene match.

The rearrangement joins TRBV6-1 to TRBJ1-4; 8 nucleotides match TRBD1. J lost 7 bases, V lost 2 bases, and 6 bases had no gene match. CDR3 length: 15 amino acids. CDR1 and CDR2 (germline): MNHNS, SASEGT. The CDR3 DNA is TGTGCCAGCAGTGAAATCCACAGGGGGTTTGAAAAACTGTTTTTT. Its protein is CASSEIHRGFEKLFF.

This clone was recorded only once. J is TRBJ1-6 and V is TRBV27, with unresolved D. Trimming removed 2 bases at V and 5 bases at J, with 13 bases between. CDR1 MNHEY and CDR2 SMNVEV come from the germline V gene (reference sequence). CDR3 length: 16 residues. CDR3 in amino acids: CASSLSRGADNSPLHF. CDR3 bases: TGTGCCAGCAGTTTAAGTCGGGGTGCCGATAATTCACCCCTCCACTTT.

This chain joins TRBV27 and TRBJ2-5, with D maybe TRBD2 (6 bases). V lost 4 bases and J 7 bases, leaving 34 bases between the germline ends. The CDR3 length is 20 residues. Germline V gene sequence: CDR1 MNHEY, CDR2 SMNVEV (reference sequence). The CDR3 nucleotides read TGTGCCAGCAGTTCCACTATGACTAGGGTAGGCGTAGCTGGGGAGTCGACCCAGTACTTC. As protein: CASSSTMTRVGVAGESTQYF.

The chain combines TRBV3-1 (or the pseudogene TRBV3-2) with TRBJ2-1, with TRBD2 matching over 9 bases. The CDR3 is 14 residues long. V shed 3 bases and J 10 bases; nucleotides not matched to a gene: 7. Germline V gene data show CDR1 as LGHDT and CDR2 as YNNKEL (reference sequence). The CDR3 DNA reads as TGTGCCAGCAGCCACGTTATAGCGGGGGTAGAGCAGTTCTTC. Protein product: CASSHVIAGVEQFF.

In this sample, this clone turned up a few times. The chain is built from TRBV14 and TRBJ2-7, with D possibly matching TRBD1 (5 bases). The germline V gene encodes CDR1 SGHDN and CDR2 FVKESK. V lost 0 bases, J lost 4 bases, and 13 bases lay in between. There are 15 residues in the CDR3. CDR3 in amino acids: CASSQDTRAGYEQYF. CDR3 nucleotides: TGTGCCAGCAGCCAAGATACCAGGGCCGGATACGAGCAGTACTTC.

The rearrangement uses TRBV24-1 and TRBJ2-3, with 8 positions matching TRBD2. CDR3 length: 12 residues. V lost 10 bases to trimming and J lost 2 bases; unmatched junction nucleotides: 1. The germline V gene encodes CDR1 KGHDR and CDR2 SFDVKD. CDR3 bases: TGTGCCACTAGCGGGAACACAGATACGCAGTATTTT. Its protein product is CATSGNTDTQYF.

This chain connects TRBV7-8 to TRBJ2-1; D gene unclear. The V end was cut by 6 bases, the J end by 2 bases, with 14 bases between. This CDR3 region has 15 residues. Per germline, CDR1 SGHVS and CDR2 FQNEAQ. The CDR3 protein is CASSFGSSAYNEQFF. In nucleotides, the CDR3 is TGTGCCAGCAGTTTCGGGTCCTCGGCCTACAATGAGCAGTTCTTC.

In DNA, the CDR3 is TGCGCCAGCAGGGATACAGGGAGCGCCTACAATGAGCAGTTCTTC. Translated, it gives CASRDTGSAYNEQFF. The chain uses TRBV10-2 and TRBJ2-1, with TRBD1 as a possible D gene (6 bases). The CDR3 covers 15 residues. The V gene's germline CDR1 is WSHSY and CDR2 SAAADI. V was pared by 6 bases and J by 2 bases, with 14 bases between.